The entry below gives a single TCR beta chain sequence along with its context. Antigen: not known. The record originates from a study of cytotoxic CD8 clonotypes in ibrutinib-treated CLL. General study results and limits: Timing of sampling differed between sustained-remission and progressing patients. Circulating CD8+ T-cell counts were tracked by baseline clonality, which exceeded that of age-matched healthy donors.

PBMCs that had been cryopreserved were the source of approximately 2 micrograms of genomic DNA for TCR beta libraries. Generated by immunoSEQ multiplex PCR, the TCRdb table keeps only in-frame clones and is missing some. The sample shows tens of thousands of clones, about 68% of them seen only once. The CDR3 extends over 12 amino acids. CDR1 and CDR2 (germline): SEHNR, FQNEAQ (reference sequence). V was pared by 5 bases and J by 3 bases, with 8 bases between. The source material was PBMCs, sampled before ibrutinib treatment. V is TRBV7-9 and J is TRBJ2-7; the D is unclear. This clonotype was obtained from a human donor with chronic lymphocytic leukemia. As DNA, the CDR3 is TGTGCCAGCAGCCCCGCCCTCTACGAGCAGTACTTC. Translating it yields CASSPALYEQYF.